This passage covers 22 T cell receptor beta chains from one sample sequenced in a study of graft-versus-host responses after intestinal transplantation. The data were produced by immunoSEQ multiplex PCR, yet TCRdb's version contains in-frame clones alone and is incomplete. Among approximately 77,000 clones listed, roughly 90% were seen once. This specimen consisted of PBMCs, obtained 98 days after intestinal transplantation. The source of these receptors is a human patient who received an intestinal transplant, so some T cells may come from the graft donor.

The J gene is TRBJ1-6, the V gene TRBV7-2; the D is unclear. Germline values: CDR1 SGHTA, CDR2 FQGNSA. The CDR3 spans 15 residues. The V end was cut by 7 bases, the J end by 0 bases, with 10 bases between. The CDR3 here is CASTIASSYNSPLHF. In nucleotides, the CDR3 is TGTGCCAGCACCATCGCCAGCTCCTATAATTCACCCCTCCACTTT.

This clone came up a few times. This chain joins TRBV6-4 and TRBJ2-1, with 13 bases that match TRBD2. Germline V lookup: CDR1 MRHNA, CDR2 SNTAGT. This CDR3 spans 17 amino acids. V lost 4 bases and J lost 8; bases outside the gene matches: 11. The CDR3 coding sequence is TGTGCCAGCAGTGGCAGCGGACTAGCGGGAGCCCAGGATGAGCAGTTCTTC. Its translation: CASSGSGLAGAQDEQFF.

The chain's CDR3 is CASSGTGDGYTF. In DNA, the CDR3 is TGCGCCAGCAGCGGGACGGGAGATGGCTACACCTTC. The chain is built from TRBV5-1 and TRBJ1-2; maybe TRBD1 (5 bases). Deletions cut 4 bases from V and 6 bases from J, with 10 bases between. The length of the CDR3 is 12 residues. CDR1 SGHRS and CDR2 YFSETQ come from the germline V gene.

The rearrangement links TRBV6-5 to TRBJ2-1; TRBD2 is a possible D gene (7 bases). The CDR3 is made up of 15 amino acids. V was cut by 5 bases and J by 11 bases, with 22 bases left in between. Germline V lookup: CDR1 MNHEY, CDR2 SVGAGI. The CDR3: CASSPLAGAQSQQFF. The CDR3 nucleotides read TGTGCCAGCAGTCCACTGGCGGGGGCCCAAAGTCAGCAGTTCTTC.

V usage is TRBV19 and J usage is TRBJ2-3, with D tentatively TRBD2 (6 bases). This CDR3 has 18 residues. V dropped 5 bases and J dropped 2 bases, with 23 bases sitting between them. The germline V gene encodes CDR1 LNHDA and CDR2 SQIVND (reference sequence). CDR3 DNA: TGTGCCAGTAGTGGACCCCCGGGACTCCCGTTCAACACAGATACGCAGTATTTT. Translated: CASSGPPGLPFNTDTQYF. The entire variable domain, with the rest obtained from reference TRBV19 and TRBJ2-3, is as follows: DGGITQSPKYLFRKEGQNVTLSCEQNLNHDAMYWYRQDPGQGLRLIYYSQIVNDFQKGDIAEGYSVSREKKESFPLTVTSAQKNPTAFYLCASSGPPGLPFNTDTQYFGPGTRLTVL.

The rearrangement joins TRBV28 to TRBJ1-2, with 9 nucleotides matching TRBD1. The CDR3 totals 17 residues. J was trimmed by 8 bases and V by 4 bases; bases with no gene match: 17. CDR1 is MDHEN and CDR2 is SYDVKM in the germline V gene. CDR3 nucleotide sequence: TGTGCCAGCAGTTCCCCCGGCCTCGGGTACAGGGGGCGAGGCTACACCTTC. This sequence encodes CASSSPGLGYRGRGYTF.

This chain connects TRBV4-1 to TRBJ2-7; tentatively, D is TRBD1 (7 bases). Trimming stripped 3 bases from V and 6 bases from J, with 12 bases between. The length of the CDR3 is 13 residues. Germline loops: CDR1 MGHRA, CDR2 YSYEKL. CDR3 sequence reads: CASSHPGGSEQYF. The DNA of the CDR3 is TGCGCCAGCAGCCACCCAGGGGGGAGCGAGCAGTACTTC.

The chain employs TRBV9 and TRBJ2-2; the D is unclear. V lost 0 bases and J lost 5, with 8 bases in between. There are 14 residues in the CDR3. Germline CDR1 SGDLS, CDR2 YYNGEE. CDR3 coding DNA: TGTGCCAGCAGCGTAGTGGACGGTACCGGGGAGCTGTTTTTT. This translates into CASSVVDGTGELFF.

The chain carries TRBV4-2 and TRBJ2-1; D is unresolved. From germline, CDR1 is LGHNA and CDR2 YNFKEQ. Trimming shortened V by 0 bases and J by 2 bases, and 20 bases separated the two germline ends. The CDR3 is 19 amino acids. CDR3 amino acids: CASSQDFGSRRRPYNEQFF. The DNA for the CDR3 is TGTGCCAGCAGCCAAGATTTTGGTAGCCGTCGTAGGCCCTACAATGAGCAGTTCTTC.

The chain uses TRBV10-2 and TRBJ1-1, with D perhaps matching TRBD1 (5 bases). Looked up from germline, CDR1 is WSHSY and CDR2 is SAAADI. The CDR3 spans 10 residues. The V end was cut by 8 bases, the J end by 11 bases, with 12 bases between. The CDR3 region is CASRTTPAFF. CDR3 nucleotides: TGCGCCAGCCGGACAACACCCGCTTTCTTT.

The rearrangement links TRBV7-9 to TRBJ2-7; D ambiguous. This CDR3 has 14 residues. The germline CDR1 and CDR2 sequences are SEHNR and FQNEAQ (reference sequence). Trimming stripped 4 bases from V and 2 bases from J, with 12 bases between. The CDR3: CASSSIDTTYEQYF. For the CDR3, the DNA is TGTGCCAGCAGCTCCATCGACACGACCTACGAGCAGTACTTC.

The V call is TRBV19, the J call TRBJ1-2; unclear D gene. The CDR3 sequence is 14 residues long. Trimming cost V 4 bases and J 4 bases, with 13 bases left between them. Germline assignment: CDR1 LNHDA and CDR2 SQIVND (reference sequence). The CDR3, as DNA: TGTGCCAGTAGTACCCCGGAGGGAGGCTATGGCTACACCTTC. The encoded protein is CASSTPEGGYGYTF.

This rearrangement joins TRBV28 to TRBJ1-1, with D possibly TRBD1 on 5 matching bases. Germline CDR1 is MDHEN and CDR2 is SYDVKM. The V end was cut by 6 bases, the J end by 10 bases, with 18 bases between. CDR3 length equals 13 residues. CDR3 loop: CASRWAGSEVAFF. The CDR3 DNA reads as TGTGCCAGCAGATGGGCAGGGAGTGAAGTAGCTTTCTTT.

This clone showed up just a few times. The chain joins TRBV6-5 to TRBJ2-2; D is ambiguous. The CDR3 is 15 residues long. CDR1 is MNHEY and CDR2 is SVGAGI in the germline V gene. V lost 0 bases and J 4 bases, leaving 9 bases between the germline ends. The chain's CDR3 is CASSYSLFGTGELFF. The CDR3 coding sequence is TGTGCCAGCAGTTACTCCCTTTTCGGCACCGGGGAGCTGTTTTTT.

The chain combines TRBV6-5 with TRBJ2-7, with D possibly TRBD2 on 7 matching bases. Trimming shortened V by 5 bases and J by 2 bases, and 10 bases separated the two germline ends. Germline CDR1 is MNHEY and CDR2 is SVGAGI. The length of the CDR3 is 13 residues. DNA of the CDR3: TGTGCCAGCAGTGTCGGGGGGCCCTACGAGCAGTACTTC. It translates to CASSVGGPYEQYF.

The J gene is TRBJ2-5, the V gene TRBV7-2, with TRBD2 matching over 15 bases. Trimming took 5 bases from V and 5 from J; bases not matched to a gene: 6. The CDR3 is 16 residues long. CDR1 and CDR2 (germline): SGHTA, FQGNSA. The DNA of the CDR3 is TGTGCCAGCAGCGCAGGACTAGCGGGGGGGCCCGAGACCCAGTACTTC. Translation gives CASSAGLAGGPETQYF.

This chain links TRBV5-4 with TRBJ1-1; weak D call: TRBD1 (6 bases). Germline CDR1 reads SGHNT; CDR2 reads YYREEE (reference sequence). The CDR3 runs 14 residues. Deletions cut 4 bases from V and 3 bases from J, with 13 bases between. The chain's CDR3 is CASSPRGRDTEAFF. In DNA form, the CDR3 reads TGTGCCAGCAGCCCCAGGGGCCGGGACACTGAAGCTTTCTTT.

The chain is built from TRBV6-4 and TRBJ2-3; D is perhaps TRBD2 (5 bases). CDR1 and CDR2 (germline): MRHNA, SNTAGT. The V end lost 5 bases, the J end lost 0 bases, and 9 bases lay between the germline ends. The length of the CDR3 is 14 residues. The CDR3, as DNA: TGTGCCAGCAGTAAGGACTGGAGCACAGATACGCAGTATTTT. It yields the protein CASSKDWSTDTQYF.

The J gene is TRBJ2-7, the V gene TRBV10-3; 10 nucleotides line up with TRBD1. This CDR3 contains 14 residues. The germline V gene has CDR1 ENHRY and CDR2 SYGVKD. Trimming took 11 bases from V and 5 from J; bases not matched to a gene: 12. CDR3 sequence (DNA): TGTGCCGAACCTCCGTGGGACAGGGGCGACGAGCAGTACTTC. Translating gives CAEPPWDRGDEQYF.

CDR3 amino acids: CASSLGLEYEQYF. CDR3 bases: TGCGCCAGCAGCTTGGGACTGGAGTACGAGCAGTACTTC. V gene TRBV5-1 combines with J gene TRBJ2-7; D ambiguous. The CDR3 sequence is 13 residues long. CDR1 SGHRS and CDR2 YFSETQ come from the germline V gene. Trimming took off 0 bases at V and 4 bases at J, with 8 bases between the two ends.

The chain recombines TRBV5-1 with TRBJ2-2; 9 nucleotides line up with TRBD1. V was pared by 7 bases and J by 3 bases, with 7 bases of the junction left unmatched. This CDR3 comprises 15 residues. Per germline, CDR1 SGHRS and CDR2 YFSETQ. DNA of the CDR3: TGCGCCAGCGGATCTCGGACAGGGGACACCGGGGAGCTGTTTTTT. It codes for CASGSRTGDTGELFF.

The gene calls are TRBV12-5 and TRBJ1-1; weak D call: TRBD1 (6 bases). Germline V gene data show CDR1 as LGHNT and CDR2 as FRNRAP. This CDR3 has 14 residues. V gave up 2 bases and J gave up 0 bases, with 7 bases separating them. CDR3 sequence: CASGLNRVNTEAFF. The CDR3, as DNA: TGTGCTAGTGGTTTGAACAGGGTGAACACTGAAGCTTTCTTT.